This T cell receptor beta chain was retrieved from a study of OX40 agonist ivuxolimab in advanced cancers. The repertoire was sequenced with immunoSEQ multiplex PCR; TCRdb's copy has only in-frame clones and lacks some. The sample lists around 63,000 clones, around nine tenths occurring once. Trimming cost V 6 bases and J 3 bases, with 6 bases left between them. Germline V gives CDR1 MNHEY, CDR2 SMNVEV (reference sequence). The CDR3 sequence is 13 residues long. Sequences were derived from CD4+ or CD8+ T cells sorted from blood, sampled in a trial of the OX40 agonist ivuxolimab. This chain uses TRBV27 with TRBJ2-6, with unresolved D. The TCR originated in an adult with an advanced solid tumor such as melanoma, head and neck, liver or kidney cancer. The CDR3 bases are TGTGCCAGCAGCTCCCTTGGGGCCAACGTCCTGACTTTC. Protein: CASSSLGANVLTF.